Shown below are 32 T cell receptor beta chains from a single sample sequenced in a study of T cell responses to AZD1222 COVID-19 vaccine. Assay used: immunoSEQ multiplex PCR; TCRdb lists only in-frame clones, some missing. The table includes fewer than 65,000 clones, roughly 84% detected once. Sequences were derived from peripheral blood, sampled on day 0 of AZD1222 vaccination. Receptor source: an adult in good health.

The J gene is TRBJ2-1, the V gene TRBV11-3, with 11 nucleotides matching TRBD2. Germline trimming cut 5 bases from V and 4 bases from J; bases unmatched to any gene: 4. The CDR3 runs 15 residues. CDR1 is SGHNT and CDR2 is YENEEA in the germline V gene. CDR3 residues: CASSLGTSGYNEQFF. The DNA for the CDR3 is TGTGCCAGCAGCCTCGGGACTAGCGGATACAATGAGCAGTTCTTC.

This chain links TRBV27 with TRBJ1-3; no reliable D call. From germline, CDR1 is MNHEY and CDR2 SMNVEV (reference sequence). V was trimmed by 6 bases and J by 0 bases, leaving 6 bases between them. CDR3 length: 13 amino acids. The CDR3 nucleotides are TGTGCCAGCAGCCTCTCCTCTGGAAACACCATATATTTT. Encoded protein: CASSLSSGNTIYF.

The chain joins TRBV6-2 or TRBV6-3 to TRBJ1-5; D not resolved. V lost 0 bases, J lost 0 bases, and 15 bases lay in between. Germline V gene lookup returns CDR1 MNHEY and CDR2 SVGEGT. The CDR3 has 18 amino acids. The CDR3 protein is CASSYSPLGKSSNQPQHF. The DNA of the CDR3 is TGTGCCAGCAGTTACTCCCCGTTGGGTAAGAGTAGCAATCAGCCCCAGCATTTT.

The chain joins TRBV28 to TRBJ1-5, with D perhaps matching TRBD1 (5 bases). The CDR3 runs 17 residues. Germline V CDR1 and CDR2: MDHEN, SYDVKM. With 5 bases removed from V and 2 bases from J, the gap between germline ends came to 19 bases. The CDR3 bases are TGTGCCAGCAGTCGTCCAGGGTACGACGGCCGCAATCAGCCCCAGCATTTT. Translating gives CASSRPGYDGRNQPQHF.

The genes are TRBV11-2 and TRBJ1-1, with D hard to call. This CDR3 is built from 15 residues. Germline V gives CDR1 SGHAT, CDR2 FQNNGV. V was cut by 5 bases and J by 0 bases, with 13 bases left in between. The CDR3: CASSAPRALNTEAFF. CDR3 nucleotides: TGTGCCAGCAGCGCCCCCCGCGCTCTGAACACTGAAGCTTTCTTT.

This sequence joins TRBV6-1 and TRBJ1-1; 7 positions agree with TRBD1. With 2 bases clipped from V and 0 bases from J, the junction kept 9 bases outside the gene matches. The CDR3 extends over 17 amino acids. Germline assignment: CDR1 MNHNS and CDR2 SASEGT. CDR3 residues: CASSEPGQTILNTEAFF. The CDR3 DNA reads TGTGCCAGCAGTGAACCGGGACAGACCATTTTGAACACTGAAGCTTTCTTT.

The chain links TRBV14 to TRBJ2-7; the D gene is possibly TRBD2 (5 bases). Germline V gene lookup returns CDR1 SGHDN and CDR2 FVKESK. The CDR3 totals 15 residues. Trimming stripped 7 bases from V and 3 bases from J, with 19 bases between. The CDR3 DNA sequence: TGTGCCAGCAACCTTCTTGAGGGCCGGGGCTACGAGCAGTACTTC. Translation: CASNLLEGRGYEQYF.

This chain joins TRBV18 and TRBJ2-2; D uncertain. CDR1 and CDR2 (germline): KGHSH, LQKENI. The CDR3 runs 14 residues. Trimming cost V 0 bases and J 6 bases, with 8 bases left between them. The CDR3 loop reads CASSPPASSGELFF. CDR3 in DNA: TGTGCCAGCTCACCACCGGCAAGCTCCGGGGAGCTGTTTTTT.

This chain connects TRBV11-2 to TRBJ2-5, with 9 bases aligning to TRBD1. This CDR3 has 15 amino acids. V was clipped by 5 bases and J by 5 bases; unmatched bases: 9. Germline V lookup: CDR1 SGHAT, CDR2 FQNNGV. For the CDR3, the DNA is TGTGCCAGCAGCACCAACAGGGGGCTCGGGGAGACCCAGTACTTC. Translated, it gives CASSTNRGLGETQYF.

By share, this clone ranks as large (0.1 to 1%). This sequence joins TRBV28 and TRBJ1-2, with 7 bases that match TRBD1. V was pared by 7 bases and J by 2 bases, with 7 bases of the junction left unmatched. The CDR3 sequence is 14 residues long. The germline gives CDR1 MDHEN, CDR2 SYDVKM. The chain's CDR3 is CASNWDSKNYGYTF. CDR3 sequence (DNA): TGTGCCAGCAATTGGGACAGTAAAAACTATGGCTACACCTTC.

The chain joins TRBV7-9 to TRBJ1-4; D call uncertain. This CDR3 has 12 amino acids. The V and J ends lost 6 bases and 7 bases respectively, with 9 bases between them. Germline V gene sequence: CDR1 SEHNR, CDR2 FQNEAQ (reference sequence). The CDR3 DNA reads as TGTGCCAGCAGGGCGTACACTGAAAAACTGTTTTTT. Amino acids: CASRAYTEKLFF.

V usage is TRBV6-2 or TRBV6-3 and J usage is TRBJ2-7, with D maybe TRBD2 (5 bases). The CDR3 totals 11 residues. V lost 3 bases, J lost 12 bases, and 12 bases lay in between. From germline, CDR1 is MNHEY and CDR2 SVGEGT. CDR3 amino acids: CASSYRERVYV. The CDR3 coding sequence is TGTGCCAGCAGTTATAGAGAGAGGGTGTACGTC.

This chain uses TRBV5-1 with TRBJ2-3; 11 nucleotides match TRBD2. CDR3 length: 17 amino acids. J gave up 0 bases and V 1 base, and 4 bases lay outside the gene matches. CDR1 is SGHRS and CDR2 is YFSETQ in the germline V gene. The CDR3 spells CASSLSTSGSSTDTQYF. CDR3 nucleotide sequence: TGCGCCAGCAGCTTGAGCACTAGCGGGAGCAGCACAGATACGCAGTATTTT.

J is TRBJ2-3 and V is TRBV7-9; D is undetermined. V was trimmed by 0 bases and J by 2 bases, leaving 9 bases between them. Germline values: CDR1 SEHNR, CDR2 FQNEAQ (reference sequence). CDR3 length equals 15 residues. For the CDR3, the DNA is TGTGCCAGCAGCTTAGCGATGGCCTCCACAGATACGCAGTATTTT. This translates into CASSLAMASTDTQYF.

J is TRBJ2-3 and V is TRBV12-3 or TRBV12-4; D gene ambiguous. V shed 5 bases and J shed 7 bases, with 10 bases lying between them. The CDR3 is 12 residues long. CDR3 DNA sequence: TGTGCCAGCAGTCCCCGTGGGTATACGCAGTATTTT. It encodes CASSPRGYTQYF.

This chain uses TRBV11-2 with TRBJ2-7, with D perhaps TRBD1 (6 bases). This CDR3 region has 17 residues. Germline values: CDR1 SGHAT, CDR2 FQNNGV. V was pared by 1 base and J by 4 bases, with 20 bases between. The CDR3, as DNA: TGTGCCAGCAGCTTAGTACGAGGACAGAGAACCTTATACGAGCAGTACTTC. Its protein is CASSLVRGQRTLYEQYF.

V usage is TRBV2 and J usage is TRBJ1-4, with 12 bases aligning to TRBD1. V shed 5 bases, J shed 6 bases, and the junction held 7 bases outside the gene matches. The CDR3 sequence is 16 residues long. Germline CDR1 and CDR2: SNHLY and FYNNEI. The CDR3 loop reads CASSRDRGRPDEKLFF. The DNA of the CDR3 is TGTGCCAGCAGTCGGGACAGGGGGCGGCCCGATGAAAAACTGTTTTTT.

The chain has TRBV6-5 and TRBJ1-5; 8 bases map to TRBD1. J was trimmed by 7 bases and V by 10 bases; bases with no gene match: 12. Germline loops: CDR1 MNHEY, CDR2 SVGAGI. This CDR3 is built from 14 residues. The CDR3: CATKTGQGEQPQHF. The DNA for the CDR3 is TGTGCCACAAAAACTGGACAGGGAGAACAGCCCCAGCATTTT.

The chain has TRBV7-6 and TRBJ2-3; a weak D match, TRBD2 (5 bases). The CDR3 has 10 residues. Germline lookup yields CDR1 SGHVS and CDR2 FNYEAQ. Deletions cut 8 bases from V and 6 bases from J, with 6 bases between. CDR3 region: CASSGDTQYF. The DNA for the CDR3 is TGTGCCAGCTCGGGGGATACGCAGTATTTT. Supplemented by reference TRBV7-6 and TRBJ2-3, the full variable domain reads GAGVSQSPRYKVTKRGQDVALRCDPISGHVSLYWYRQALGQGPEFLTYFNYEAQQDKSGLPNDRFSAERPEGSISTLTIQRTEQRDSAMYRCASSGDTQYFGPGTRLTVL.

V usage is TRBV9 and J usage is TRBJ2-4; D may be TRBD2 (6 bases). Germline lookup yields CDR1 SGDLS and CDR2 YYNGEE. The CDR3 extends over 16 amino acids. The V end was cut by 0 bases, the J end by 1 base, with 11 bases between. CDR3: CASSVGSGGAKNIQYF. The DNA for the CDR3 is TGTGCCAGCAGCGTAGGTAGTGGAGGGGCCAAAAACATTCAGTACTTC.

The rearrangement joins TRBV5-6 to TRBJ2-3; D is unresolved. V was shortened by 5 bases and J by 3 bases, with 16 bases between the two germline ends. CDR1 is SGHDT, CDR2 YYEEEE, per germline. The CDR3 sequence is 15 residues long. Here the CDR3 DNA reads TGTGCCAGCAGTGCTGGGTCCTTAGGGACAGATACGCAGTATTTT. This sequence encodes CASSAGSLGTDTQYF.

The CDR3 region has the DNA TGTGCCAGCAGCTTCGGAGGATACACCGGGGAGCTGTTTTTT. Amino acid sequence: CASSFGGYTGELFF. The rearrangement joins TRBV7-2 to TRBJ2-2; weak D call: TRBD2 (5 bases). This CDR3 spans 14 amino acids. Trimming took off 3 bases at V and 3 bases at J, with 8 bases between the two ends. CDR1 is SGHTA and CDR2 is FQGNSA in the germline V gene.

The CDR3: CASRSQRAQHF. CDR3 DNA: TGTGCCAGCAGGTCCCAGCGGGCCCAGCATTTT. This chain joins TRBV5-8 and TRBJ1-5; no reliable D call. V lost 5 bases and J 11 bases, leaving 11 bases between the germline ends. Looked up from germline, CDR1 is SGHTS and CDR2 is YDEGEE. The CDR3 is made up of 11 amino acids.

This chain uses TRBV5-6 with TRBJ1-2; possibly TRBD1 for D (5 bases). CDR1 is SGHDT, CDR2 YYEEEE, per germline. CDR3 length: 14 residues. Trimming stripped 6 bases from V and 6 bases from J, with 18 bases between. CDR3: CASTLGHFQDGYTF. The CDR3 nucleotides are TGTGCCAGCACCCTGGGGCACTTTCAAGATGGCTACACCTTC.

The chain links TRBV7-2 to TRBJ2-1; D is undetermined. V lost 1 base, J lost 0 bases, and 10 bases lay in between. CDR3 size: 16 residues. Germline CDR1 and CDR2: SGHTA and FQGNSA. The CDR3 coding sequence is TGTGCCAGCAGCTTAGGGCTACCGAGCTCCTACAATGAGCAGTTCTTC. Translating it yields CASSLGLPSSYNEQFF.

The CDR3 reads CASSYWDTNTEAFF. The CDR3, as DNA: TGTGCCAGCAGTTATTGGGACACAAACACTGAAGCTTTCTTT. The V call is TRBV28, the J call TRBJ1-1; TRBD1 is a possible D gene (6 bases). The CDR3 has 14 amino acids. Germline V lookup: CDR1 MDHEN, CDR2 SYDVKM. V was clipped by 4 bases and J by 2 bases, with 11 bases between them.

The CDR3 bases are TGTGCCAGCAGTGTTCGGCCGACCGGGGAGCTGTTTTTT. Translation gives CASSVRPTGELFF. The chain recombines TRBV2 with TRBJ2-2; no clear D. Trimming cost V 4 bases and J 5 bases, with 8 bases left between them. CDR1 is SNHLY and CDR2 is FYNNEI in the germline V gene. This CDR3 is built from 13 residues.

The CDR3: CASTREGDTQYF. The CDR3 nucleotides read TGTGCCAGCACCCGGGAGGGAGATACGCAGTATTTT. V usage is TRBV3-1 (or the pseudogene TRBV3-2) and J usage is TRBJ2-3, with 8 bases fitting TRBD2. This CDR3 is built from 12 residues. Germline CDR1 reads LGHDT; CDR2 reads YNNKEL (reference sequence). V shed 7 bases and J 5 bases; nucleotides not matched to a gene: 2.

CDR3 sequence: CASSKARLEQPGTYNEQFF. In DNA form, the CDR3 reads TGTGCCAGCAGCAAAGCTAGGTTAGAACAACCCGGGACGTACAATGAGCAGTTCTTC. The chain employs TRBV21-1 and TRBJ2-1. TRBV21-1 is a known pseudogene. The CDR3 is made up of 19 amino acids.

The chain carries TRBV21-1 and TRBJ2-7. TRBV21-1 is a pseudogene segment. The CDR3 is made up of 15 amino acids. The chain's CDR3 is CASSRPPGARYEQYF. The DNA of the CDR3 is TGTGCCAGCAGCAGACCACCGGGGGCTCGCTACGAGCAGTACTTC.

This chain connects TRBV7-9 to TRBJ2-3; 12 bases are a match to TRBD1. V lost 4 bases, J lost 5 bases, and 4 bases stayed unmatched. The CDR3 is made up of 15 amino acids. Germline V gene data show CDR1 as SEHNR and CDR2 as FQNEAQ (reference sequence). CDR3 sequence: CASSSGTGGEDTQYF. Here the CDR3 DNA reads TGTGCCAGCAGCTCAGGGACAGGGGGCGAAGATACGCAGTATTTT.

The genes are TRBV2 and TRBJ1-2, with no clear D. The CDR3 is 14 residues long. CDR1 and CDR2 (germline): SNHLY, FYNNEI. The V gene lost 4 bases and the J gene lost 5 bases, with 14 bases spanning the gap. The CDR3 sequence is CASSGQGPRYGYTF. In DNA form, the CDR3 reads TGTGCCAGCAGTGGCCAAGGGCCGAGATATGGCTACACCTTC.